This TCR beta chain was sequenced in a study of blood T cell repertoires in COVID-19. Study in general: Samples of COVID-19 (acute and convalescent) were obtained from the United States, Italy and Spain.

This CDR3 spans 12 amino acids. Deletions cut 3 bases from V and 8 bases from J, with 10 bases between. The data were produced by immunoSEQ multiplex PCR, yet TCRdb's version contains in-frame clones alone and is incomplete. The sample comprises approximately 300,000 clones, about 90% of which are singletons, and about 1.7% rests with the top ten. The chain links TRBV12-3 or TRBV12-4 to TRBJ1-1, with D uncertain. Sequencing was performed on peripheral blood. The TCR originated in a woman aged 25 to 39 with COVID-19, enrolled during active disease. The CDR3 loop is CASSFSALEAFF. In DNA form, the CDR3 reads TGTGCCAGCAGTTTTAGCGCTCTGGAAGCTTTCTTT.